Sequencing of this T cell receptor beta chain was carried out in a study of CD8+ T cells in alopecia areata. The overall study: Treated patients took oral tofacitinib at 5 to 10 mg twice daily. General study results and limits: Normal scalp had lower clonality than lesional scalp, with alopecia totalis/universalis lesions showing this most strongly.

In each case, RNA was isolated and then reverse transcribed into cDNA as the sequencing template. Clones were read by immunoSEQ multiplex PCR, and TCRdb kept only the in-frame ones, dropping some. The table lists 200,000 to 250,000 clones, around 67% of them singletons. This clone was found once. The antigen is not known. The germline V and J ends were trimmed by 0 bases and 7 bases, with 14 bases remaining between them. The CDR3 totals 16 residues. From germline, CDR1 is SGHDT and CDR2 YYEEEE. As part of sample collection, lesional scalp punch biopsies and peripheral blood were taken from alopecia areata patients. A FACSAria was used to sort CD4+ and CD8+ T cells. These cells came from PBMCs.

This sequence was found in a human donor with alopecia areata. The chain has TRBV5-6 and TRBJ1-6, with TRBD1 as a possible D gene (6 bases). Sequencing was performed on CD4+ T cells sorted from blood, taken at week 0. This CDR3 is CASSLGQGFRNSPLHF. CDR3 DNA: TGTGCCAGCAGCTTGGGGCAGGGGTTTAGGAATTCACCCCTCCACTTT.